This T cell receptor beta chain derives from a study of tumor-infiltrating lymphocytes in primary liver carcinoma. Extraction of RNA together with DNA used 20-30 mg of unsorted bulk tissue. Trimming removed 3 bases at V and 9 bases at J, with 15 bases between. CDR3 length equals 14 residues. The germline gives CDR1 MDHEN, CDR2 SYDVKM. From roughly 500 ng total RNA, TCR beta cDNA was generated with a primer in the constant region. A slightly modified ARM-PCR protocol with three nested multiplex PCR rounds produced these TCR beta libraries. The study ran its first two PCR rounds for approximately 11 cycles each, using TRBV1-TRBV30 forward primers and a C-beta reverse primer. One entry per CDR3 protein results from TCRdb running MiXCR on the multiplex PCR reads. The data show 40,000 to 45,000 distinct CDR3 sequences, with around 72% seen just once and 15% to 20% held by the top ten. The count of this clonotype is one.

The sample consisted of liver tumor tissue from sampling region 2. The subset denotes: tumor region T2, inferior pole. The sequence was collected from a man aged 40-49 years with primary liver carcinoma and hepatitis B virus infection. The rearrangement uses TRBV28 and TRBJ1-5; no definite D call. The CDR3 loop is CASSLTWGTLPQHF. CDR3 bases: TGTGCCAGCAGTTTGACATGGGGAACGCTGCCCCAGCATTTT.